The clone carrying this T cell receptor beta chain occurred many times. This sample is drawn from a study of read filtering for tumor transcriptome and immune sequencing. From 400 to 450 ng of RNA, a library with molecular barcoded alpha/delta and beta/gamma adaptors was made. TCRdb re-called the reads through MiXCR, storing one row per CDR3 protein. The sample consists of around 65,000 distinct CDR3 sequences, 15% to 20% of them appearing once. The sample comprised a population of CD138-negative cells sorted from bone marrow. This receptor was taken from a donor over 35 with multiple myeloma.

The DNA for the CDR3 is TGTGCCAGCAGTTTACAGGTTACCGACGGGGAGCTGTTTTTT. Translating gives CASSLQVTDGELFF. The J gene is TRBJ2-2, the V gene TRBV27; D remains unclear. Germline V gene lookup returns CDR1 MNHEY and CDR2 SMNVEV (reference sequence). Trimming took 2 bases from V and 7 from J, leaving 11 bases between them. CDR3 length equals 14 residues.